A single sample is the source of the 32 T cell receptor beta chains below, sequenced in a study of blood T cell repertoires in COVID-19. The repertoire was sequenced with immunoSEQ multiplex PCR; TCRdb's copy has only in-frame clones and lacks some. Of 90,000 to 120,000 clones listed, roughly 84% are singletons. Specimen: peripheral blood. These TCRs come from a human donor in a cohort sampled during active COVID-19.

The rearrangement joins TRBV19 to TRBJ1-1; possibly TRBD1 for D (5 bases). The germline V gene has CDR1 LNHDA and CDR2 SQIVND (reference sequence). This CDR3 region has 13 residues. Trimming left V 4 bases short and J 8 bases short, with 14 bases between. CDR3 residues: CASSTDTPLEAFF. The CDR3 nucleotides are TGTGCCAGTAGTACGGACACCCCATTAGAAGCTTTCTTT.

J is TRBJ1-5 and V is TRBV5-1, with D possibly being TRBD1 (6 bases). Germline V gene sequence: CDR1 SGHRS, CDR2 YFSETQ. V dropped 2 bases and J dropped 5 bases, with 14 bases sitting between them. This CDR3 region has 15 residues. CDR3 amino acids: CASSLLGAKDQPQHF. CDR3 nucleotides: TGCGCCAGCAGCTTACTGGGGGCGAAGGATCAGCCCCAGCATTTT. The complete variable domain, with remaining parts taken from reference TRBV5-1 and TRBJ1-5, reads KAGVTQTPRYLIKTRGQQVTLSCSPISGHRSVSWYQQTPGQGLQFLFEYFSETQRNKGNFPGRFSGRQFSNSRSEMNVSTLELGDSALYLCASSLLGAKDQPQHFGDGTRLSIL.

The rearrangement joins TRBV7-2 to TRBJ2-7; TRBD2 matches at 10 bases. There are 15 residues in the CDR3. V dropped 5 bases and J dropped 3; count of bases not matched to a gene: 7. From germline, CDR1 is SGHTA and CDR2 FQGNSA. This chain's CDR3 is CASSPRLAGLYEQYF. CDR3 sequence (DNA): TGTGCCAGCAGCCCCCGACTAGCGGGCCTCTACGAGCAGTACTTC.

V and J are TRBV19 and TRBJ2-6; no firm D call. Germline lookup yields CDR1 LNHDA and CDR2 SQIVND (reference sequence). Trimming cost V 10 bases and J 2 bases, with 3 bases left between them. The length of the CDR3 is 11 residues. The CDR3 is CATTGANVLTF. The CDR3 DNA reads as TGTGCCACCACTGGGGCCAACGTCCTGACTTTC.

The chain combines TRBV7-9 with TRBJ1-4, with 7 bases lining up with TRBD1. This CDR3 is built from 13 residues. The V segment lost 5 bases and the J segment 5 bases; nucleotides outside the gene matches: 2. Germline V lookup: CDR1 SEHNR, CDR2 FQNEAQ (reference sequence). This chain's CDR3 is CASSPTGNEKLFF. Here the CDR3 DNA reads TGTGCCAGCAGCCCGACAGGGAATGAAAAACTGTTTTTT.

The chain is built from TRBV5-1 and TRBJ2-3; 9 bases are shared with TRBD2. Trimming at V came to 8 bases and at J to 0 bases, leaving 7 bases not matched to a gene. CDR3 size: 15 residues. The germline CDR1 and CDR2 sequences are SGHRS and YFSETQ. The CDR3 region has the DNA TGCGCCAGTGATCTTAGCGGGAGAAGCACAGATACGCAGTATTTT. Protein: CASDLSGRSTDTQYF.

The CDR3 protein is CASSFGGDSNQPQHF. DNA of the CDR3: TGTGCCAGCAGTTTTGGAGGGGATAGCAATCAGCCCCAGCATTTT. J is TRBJ1-5 and V is TRBV27; possibly TRBD1 for D (5 bases). The CDR3 is made up of 15 amino acids. Germline CDR1 reads MNHEY; CDR2 reads SMNVEV (reference sequence). Trimming pared 3 bases from V and 0 bases from J, leaving 9 bases between.

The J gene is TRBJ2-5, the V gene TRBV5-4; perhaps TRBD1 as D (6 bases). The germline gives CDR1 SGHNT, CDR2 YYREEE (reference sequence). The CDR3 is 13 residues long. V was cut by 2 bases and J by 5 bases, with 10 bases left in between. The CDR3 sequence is CASSLQGAETQYF. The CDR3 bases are TGTGCCAGCAGCTTACAGGGTGCGGAGACCCAGTACTTC.

CDR3 nucleotide sequence: TGTGCCAGATCCCCAGCGGGAGTTATCCAAGGCGAGCAGTACGTC. Translation: CARSPAGVIQGEQYV. The chain links TRBV5-3 to TRBJ2-7; the match to TRBD2 covers 8 bases. TRBV5-3 is designated an ORF whose function remains uncertain. There are 15 residues in the CDR3. J was trimmed by 6 bases and V by 7 bases; bases with no gene match: 15.

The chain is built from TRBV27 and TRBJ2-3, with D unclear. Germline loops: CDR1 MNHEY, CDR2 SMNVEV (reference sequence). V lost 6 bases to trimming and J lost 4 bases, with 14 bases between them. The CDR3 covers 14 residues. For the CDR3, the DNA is TGTGCCAGCAGGCCCCGACCCGAGGCAGATACGCAGTATTTT. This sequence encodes CASRPRPEADTQYF.

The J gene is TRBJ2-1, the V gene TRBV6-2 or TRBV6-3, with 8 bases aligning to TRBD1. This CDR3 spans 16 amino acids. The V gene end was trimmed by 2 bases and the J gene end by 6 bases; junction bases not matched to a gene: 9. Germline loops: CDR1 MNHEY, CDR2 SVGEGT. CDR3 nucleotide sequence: TGTGCCAGCAGTTACCGAAGGACAGGGTCGGGCAATGAGCAGTTCTTC. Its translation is CASSYRRTGSGNEQFF.

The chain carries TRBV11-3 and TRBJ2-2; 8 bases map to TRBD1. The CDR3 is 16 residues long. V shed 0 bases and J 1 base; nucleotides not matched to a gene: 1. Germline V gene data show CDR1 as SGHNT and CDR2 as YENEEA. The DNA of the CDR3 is TGTGCCAGCAGCTTAGACGGGACAGGGAACACCGGGGAGCTGTTTTTT. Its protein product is CASSLDGTGNTGELFF. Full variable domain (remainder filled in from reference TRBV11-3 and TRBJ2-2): EAGVVQSPRYKIIEKKQPVAFWCNPISGHNTLYWYLQNLGQGPELLIRYENEEAVDDSQLPKDRFSAERLKGVDSTLKIQPAELGDSAVYLCASSLDGTGNTGELFFGEGSRLTVL.

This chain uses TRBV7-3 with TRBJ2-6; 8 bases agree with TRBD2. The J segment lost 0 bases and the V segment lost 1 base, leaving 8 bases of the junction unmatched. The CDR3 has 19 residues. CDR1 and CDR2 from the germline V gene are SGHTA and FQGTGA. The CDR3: CASSLRGSGTLSGANVLTF. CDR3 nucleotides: TGTGCCAGCAGCTTAAGGGGTAGCGGGACGCTCTCTGGGGCCAACGTCCTGACTTTC.

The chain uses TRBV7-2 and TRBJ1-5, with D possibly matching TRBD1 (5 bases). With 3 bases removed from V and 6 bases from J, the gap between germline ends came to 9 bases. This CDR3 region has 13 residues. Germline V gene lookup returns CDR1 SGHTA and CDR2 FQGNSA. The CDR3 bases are TGTGCCAGCAGCTTGGGACTGGGTCAGCCCCAGCATTTT. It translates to CASSLGLGQPQHF.

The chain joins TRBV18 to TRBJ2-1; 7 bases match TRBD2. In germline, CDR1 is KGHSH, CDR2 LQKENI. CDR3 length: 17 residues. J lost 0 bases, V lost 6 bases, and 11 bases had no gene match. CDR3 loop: CASSVSSGRNSYNEQFF. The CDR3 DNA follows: TGTGCCAGCTCTGTTTCTAGCGGACGAAACTCCTACAATGAGCAGTTCTTC.

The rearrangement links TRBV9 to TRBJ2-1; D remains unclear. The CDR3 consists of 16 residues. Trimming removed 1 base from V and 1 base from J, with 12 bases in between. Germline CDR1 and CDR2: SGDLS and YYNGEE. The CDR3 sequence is CASSVLLGTSYNEQFF. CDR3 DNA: TGTGCCAGCAGCGTATTGCTGGGCACTTCCTACAATGAGCAGTTCTTC.

The CDR3 nucleotides are TGCGCCAGCAGCCAAGAGACAGGACAGACTCTCATGAATGAAAAACTGTTTTTT. Encoded protein: CASSQETGQTLMNEKLFF. The V gene is TRBV4-1, the J gene TRBJ1-4; TRBD1 is a possible D gene (6 bases). Looked up from germline, CDR1 is MGHRA and CDR2 is YSYEKL. This CDR3 spans 18 amino acids. V gave up 0 bases and J gave up 5 bases, with 19 bases separating them.

The CDR3 DNA follows: TGTGCCAGCAGTTATCCCCCAGGGGGGAACACTGAAGCTTTCTTT. Its protein product is CASSYPPGGNTEAFF. The chain combines TRBV6-2 or TRBV6-3 with TRBJ1-1; 7 bases match TRBD1. This CDR3 spans 15 amino acids. CDR1 and CDR2 from the germline V gene are MNHEY and SVGEGT. J gave up 1 base and V 3 bases, and 5 bases lay outside the gene matches.

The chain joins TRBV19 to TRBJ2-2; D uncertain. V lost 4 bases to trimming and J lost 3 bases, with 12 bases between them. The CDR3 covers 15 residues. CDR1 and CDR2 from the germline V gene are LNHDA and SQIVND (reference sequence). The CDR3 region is CASSTPARDTGELFF. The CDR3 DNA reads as TGTGCCAGTAGTACCCCCGCGAGAGACACCGGGGAGCTGTTTTTT. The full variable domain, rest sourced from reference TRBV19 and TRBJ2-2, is DGGITQSPKYLFRKEGQNVTLSCEQNLNHDAMYWYRQDPGQGLRLIYYSQIVNDFQKGDIAEGYSVSREKKESFPLTVTSAQKNPTAFYLCASSTPARDTGELFFGEGSRLTVL.

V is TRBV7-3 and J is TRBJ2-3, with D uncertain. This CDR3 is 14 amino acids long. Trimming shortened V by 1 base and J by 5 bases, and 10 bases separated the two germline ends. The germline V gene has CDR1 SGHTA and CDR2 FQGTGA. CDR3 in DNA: TGTGCCAGCAGCTTAAGCGGAGCCCAAGATACGCAGTATTTT. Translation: CASSLSGAQDTQYF.

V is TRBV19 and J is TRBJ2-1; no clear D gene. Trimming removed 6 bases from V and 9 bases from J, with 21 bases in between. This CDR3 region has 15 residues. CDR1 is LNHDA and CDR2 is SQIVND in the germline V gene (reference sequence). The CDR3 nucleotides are TGTGCCAGTAGACCCTCCCCCGGAGATTCGGGTGAGCAGTTCTTC. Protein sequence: CASRPSPGDSGEQFF.

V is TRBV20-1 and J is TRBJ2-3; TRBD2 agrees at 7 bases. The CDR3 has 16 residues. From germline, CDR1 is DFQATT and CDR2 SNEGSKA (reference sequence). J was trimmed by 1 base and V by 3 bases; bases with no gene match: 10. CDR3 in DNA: TGCAGTGCTAGTTCTAGCGGAAGTGGGGGCACAGATACGCAGTATTTT. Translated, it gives CSASSSGSGGTDTQYF.

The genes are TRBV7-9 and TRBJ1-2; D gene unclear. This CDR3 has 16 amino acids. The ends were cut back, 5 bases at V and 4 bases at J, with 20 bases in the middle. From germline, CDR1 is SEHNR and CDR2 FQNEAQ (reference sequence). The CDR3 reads CASSPWRAGVGYGYTF. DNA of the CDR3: TGTGCCAGCAGCCCGTGGAGGGCTGGAGTGGGCTATGGCTACACCTTC.

Written as DNA, the CDR3 is TGTGCCACCAGCAGAGATAGGGACAGGGAGTCAGATACGCAGTATTTT. Amino acid sequence: CATSRDRDRESDTQYF. The chain carries TRBV15 and TRBJ2-3; TRBD1 matches 9 bases. Trimming cost V 0 bases and J 4 bases; bases outside gene matches: 5. There are 16 residues in the CDR3. The germline gives CDR1 LNHNV, CDR2 YYDKDF (reference sequence). Full variable domain (remainder filled in from reference TRBV15 and TRBJ2-3): DAMVIQNPRYQVTQFGKPVTLSCSQTLNHNVMYWYQQKSSQAPKLLFHYYDKDFNNEADTPDNFQSRRPNTSFCFLDIRSPGLGDTAMYLCATSRDRDRESDTQYFGPGTRLTVL.

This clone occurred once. CDR3 nucleotide sequence: TGTGCTAGTGGTTTGGTACTTGGCGTCAGGGGCGATCAGCCCCAGCATTTT. It is translated as CASGLVLGVRGDQPQHF. The genes are TRBV12-5 and TRBJ1-5, with D perhaps matching TRBD1 (6 bases). Trimming took 0 bases from V and 5 from J, leaving 17 bases between them. CDR1 and CDR2 from the germline V gene are LGHNT and FRNRAP. This CDR3 spans 17 amino acids.

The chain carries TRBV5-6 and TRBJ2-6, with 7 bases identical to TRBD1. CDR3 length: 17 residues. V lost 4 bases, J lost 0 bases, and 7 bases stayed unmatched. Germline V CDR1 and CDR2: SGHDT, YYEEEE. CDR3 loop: CASSPQDRTSGANVLTF. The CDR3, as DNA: TGTGCCAGCAGCCCCCAGGACAGGACCTCTGGGGCCAACGTCCTGACTTTC.

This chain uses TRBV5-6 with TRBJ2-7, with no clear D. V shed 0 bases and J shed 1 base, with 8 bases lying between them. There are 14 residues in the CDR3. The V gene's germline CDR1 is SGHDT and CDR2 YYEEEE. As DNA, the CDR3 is TGTGCCAGCAGCTTGGGGCCGACTTCCTACGAGCAGTACGTC. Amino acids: CASSLGPTSYEQYV.

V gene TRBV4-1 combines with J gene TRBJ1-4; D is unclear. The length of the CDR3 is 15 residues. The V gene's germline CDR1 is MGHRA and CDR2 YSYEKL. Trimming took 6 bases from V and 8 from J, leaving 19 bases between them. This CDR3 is CASRARDERSEKLFF. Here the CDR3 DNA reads TGCGCCAGCAGGGCCCGGGATGAAAGAAGCGAAAAACTGTTTTTT.

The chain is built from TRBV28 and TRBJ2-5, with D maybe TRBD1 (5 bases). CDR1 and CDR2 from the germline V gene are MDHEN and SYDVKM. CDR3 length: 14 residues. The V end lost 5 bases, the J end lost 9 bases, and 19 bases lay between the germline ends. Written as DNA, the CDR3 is TGTGCCAGCAGTCCTGGGCACAATGGGGCGTCCCAGTACTTC. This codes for CASSPGHNGASQYF.

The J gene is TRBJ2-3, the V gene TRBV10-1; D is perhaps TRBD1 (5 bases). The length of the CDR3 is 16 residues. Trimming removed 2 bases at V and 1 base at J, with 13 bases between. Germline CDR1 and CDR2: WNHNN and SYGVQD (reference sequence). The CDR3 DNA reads TGCGCCAGCAGTGAGATCTACAGGCGATGCACAGATACGCAGTATTTT. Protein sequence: CASSEIYRRCTDTQYF.

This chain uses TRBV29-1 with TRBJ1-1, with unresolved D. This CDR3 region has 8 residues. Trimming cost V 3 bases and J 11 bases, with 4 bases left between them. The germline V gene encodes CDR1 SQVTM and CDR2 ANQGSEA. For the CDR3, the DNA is TGCAGCGTTGATCGGGCTTTCTTT. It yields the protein CSVDRAFF.

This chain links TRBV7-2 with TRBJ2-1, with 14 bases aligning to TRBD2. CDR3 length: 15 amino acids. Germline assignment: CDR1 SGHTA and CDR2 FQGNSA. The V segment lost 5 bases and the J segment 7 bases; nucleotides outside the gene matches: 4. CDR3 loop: CASSLGTSGSNEQFF. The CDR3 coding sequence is TGTGCCAGCAGCCTGGGGACTAGCGGGAGTAATGAGCAGTTCTTC.